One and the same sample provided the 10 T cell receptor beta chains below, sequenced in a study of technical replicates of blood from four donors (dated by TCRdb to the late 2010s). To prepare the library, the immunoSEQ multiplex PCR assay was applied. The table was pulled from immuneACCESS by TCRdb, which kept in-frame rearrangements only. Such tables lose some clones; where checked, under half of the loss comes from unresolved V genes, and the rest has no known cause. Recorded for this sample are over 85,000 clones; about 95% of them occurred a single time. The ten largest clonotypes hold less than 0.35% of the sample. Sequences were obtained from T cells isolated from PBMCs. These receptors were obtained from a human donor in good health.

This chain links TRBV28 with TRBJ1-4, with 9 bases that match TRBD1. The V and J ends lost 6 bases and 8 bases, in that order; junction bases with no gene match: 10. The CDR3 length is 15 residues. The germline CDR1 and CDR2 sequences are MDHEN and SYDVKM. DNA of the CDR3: TGTGCCAGCAGCCGAGGACAGGGGAGAGGGGAAAAACTGTTTTTT. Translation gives CASSRGQGRGEKLFF.

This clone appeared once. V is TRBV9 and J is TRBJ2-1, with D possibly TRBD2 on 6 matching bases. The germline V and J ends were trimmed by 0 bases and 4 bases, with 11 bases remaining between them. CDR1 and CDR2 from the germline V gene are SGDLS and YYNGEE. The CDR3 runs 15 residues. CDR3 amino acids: CASSVGDSGYNEQFF. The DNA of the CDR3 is TGTGCCAGCAGCGTAGGTGATAGCGGTTACAATGAGCAGTTCTTC.

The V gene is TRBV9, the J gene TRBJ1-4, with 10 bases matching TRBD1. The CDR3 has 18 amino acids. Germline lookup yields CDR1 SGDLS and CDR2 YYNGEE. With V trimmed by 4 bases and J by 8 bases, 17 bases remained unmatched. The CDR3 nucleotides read TGTGCCAGCAGCCCCGGGACAGGGGCGCGTGGGGTCGCGGAAAAACTGTTTTTT. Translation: CASSPGTGARGVAEKLFF.

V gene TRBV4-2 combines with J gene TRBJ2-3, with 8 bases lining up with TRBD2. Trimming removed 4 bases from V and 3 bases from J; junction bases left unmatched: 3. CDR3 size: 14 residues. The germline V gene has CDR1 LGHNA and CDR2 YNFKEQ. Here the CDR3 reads CASSPGGETDTQYF. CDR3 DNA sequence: TGTGCCAGCAGCCCGGGAGGGGAAACAGATACGCAGTATTTT.

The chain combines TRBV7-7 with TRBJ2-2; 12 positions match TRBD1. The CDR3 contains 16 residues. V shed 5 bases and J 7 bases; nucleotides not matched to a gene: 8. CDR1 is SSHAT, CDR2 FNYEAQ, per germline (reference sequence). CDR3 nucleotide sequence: TGTGCCAGCAGCCAGGGGACAGGGGGCGAAGGCGGGGAGCTGTTTTTT. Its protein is CASSQGTGGEGGELFF.

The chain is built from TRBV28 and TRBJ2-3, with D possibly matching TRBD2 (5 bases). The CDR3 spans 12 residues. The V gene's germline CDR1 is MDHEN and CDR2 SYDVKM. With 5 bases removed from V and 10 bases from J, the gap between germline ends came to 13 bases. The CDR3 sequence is CASSPRTPAQYF. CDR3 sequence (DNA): TGTGCCAGCAGTCCACGGACTCCGGCGCAGTATTTT.

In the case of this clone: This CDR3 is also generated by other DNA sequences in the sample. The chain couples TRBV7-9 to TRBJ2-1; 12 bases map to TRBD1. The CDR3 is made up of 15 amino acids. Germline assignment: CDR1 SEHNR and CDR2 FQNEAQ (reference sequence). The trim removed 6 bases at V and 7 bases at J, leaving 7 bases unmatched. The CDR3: CASRGDRGRLNEQFF. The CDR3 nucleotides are TGTGCCAGCAGGGGGGACAGGGGGCGTTTGAATGAGCAGTTCTTC.

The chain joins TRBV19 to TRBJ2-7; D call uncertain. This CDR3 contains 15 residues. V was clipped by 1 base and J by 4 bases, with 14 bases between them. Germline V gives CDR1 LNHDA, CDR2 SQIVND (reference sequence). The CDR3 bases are TGTGCCAGTAGTATAGCTCGCGCTCCGTTTTACGAGCAGTACTTC. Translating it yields CASSIARAPFYEQYF.

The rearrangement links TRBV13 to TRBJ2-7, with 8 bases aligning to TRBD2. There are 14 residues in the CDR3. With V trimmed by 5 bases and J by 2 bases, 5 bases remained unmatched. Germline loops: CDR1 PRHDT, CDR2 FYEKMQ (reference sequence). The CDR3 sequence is CASSRGGSPYEQYF. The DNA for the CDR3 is TGTGCCAGCAGCCGCGGGGGGTCACCCTACGAGCAGTACTTC.

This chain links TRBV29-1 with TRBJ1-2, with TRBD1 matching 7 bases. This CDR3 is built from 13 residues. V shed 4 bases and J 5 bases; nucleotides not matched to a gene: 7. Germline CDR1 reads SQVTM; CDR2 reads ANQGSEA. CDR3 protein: CSVAQGNSYGYTF. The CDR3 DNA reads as TGCAGCGTTGCACAGGGGAACAGTTATGGCTACACCTTC.